This TCR beta chain stems from a study of T cell responses to AZD1222 COVID-19 vaccine. The V gene's germline CDR1 is MDHEN and CDR2 SYDVKM. This CDR3 contains 16 residues. V lost 8 bases and J lost 4, with 21 bases in between. TCRdb's copy holds only in-frame clones and misses some; the assay was immunoSEQ multiplex PCR. Among approximately 180,000 clones listed, over 80% were seen once. The TCR originated in an adult who received the MenACWY meningococcal vaccine as a control. The starting material was peripheral blood, obtained 28 days after the second dose of the MenACWY control vaccine. V and J are TRBV28 and TRBJ2-1, with D unclear. The CDR3 coding sequence is TGTGCCAGCTCGACCCCTTCCTCACTGGGGTACAATGAGCAGTTCTTC. Amino acid sequence: CASSTPSSLGYNEQFF.